A single sample gave rise to the 5 T cell receptor beta chains below, sequenced in a study of blood T cell repertoires in COVID-19. The repertoire was sequenced with immunoSEQ multiplex PCR; TCRdb's copy has only in-frame clones and lacks some. The table has some 72,000 clones, around nine tenths seen once. The sequencing input was peripheral blood. The receptors stem from a man in his 60s with acute or convalescent COVID-19.

The V gene is TRBV7-2, the J gene TRBJ2-7; 9 positions agree with TRBD1. The V and J ends lost 5 bases and 0 bases, in that order; junction bases with no gene match: 5. This CDR3 is 15 amino acids long. Germline CDR1 and CDR2: SGHTA and FQGNSA. The CDR3 loop is CASSPRDRVSYEQYF. The CDR3 DNA sequence: TGTGCCAGCAGCCCGCGGGACAGGGTCTCCTACGAGCAGTACTTC.

This chain links TRBV19 with TRBJ2-3; TRBD2 matches at 13 bases. From germline, CDR1 is LNHDA and CDR2 SQIVND (reference sequence). The CDR3 runs 16 residues. V was pared by 4 bases and J by 5 bases, with 6 bases of the junction left unmatched. The CDR3 reads CASSTGLAGEGDTQYF. For the CDR3, the DNA is TGTGCCAGTAGTACCGGACTAGCGGGAGAGGGAGATACGCAGTATTTT.

This chain links TRBV5-1 with TRBJ2-3; D not resolved. Trimming stripped 0 bases from V and 3 bases from J, with 5 bases between. CDR1 is SGHRS, CDR2 YFSETQ, per germline. The CDR3 sequence is 13 residues long. The CDR3 DNA sequence: TGCGCCAGCAGCTTGGAGCCGACAGATACGCAGTATTTT. Its protein is CASSLEPTDTQYF.

This CDR3 is CASSLTSGSNEQFF. The CDR3 bases are TGCGCCAGCAGCTTGACTAGCGGGAGCAATGAGCAGTTCTTC. The chain carries TRBV5-1 and TRBJ2-1; 11 bases are shared with TRBD2. Germline V gene data show CDR1 as SGHRS and CDR2 as YFSETQ. With 1 base clipped from V and 6 bases from J, the junction kept 0 bases outside the gene matches. The CDR3 spans 14 residues.

The chain links TRBV5-1 to TRBJ1-1, with 10 bases that match TRBD1. CDR1 and CDR2 (germline): SGHRS, YFSETQ. The CDR3 has 14 amino acids. The junction had 6 bases not matched to a gene; V was cut back by 3 bases and J by 7 bases. In nucleotides, the CDR3 is TGCGCCAGCAGCTCCTATGGGACAGGGGTTGAAGCTTTCTTT. It translates to CASSSYGTGVEAFF.